This T cell receptor beta chain is from a study of T cell responses to AZD1222 COVID-19 vaccine. Study as a whole: Second doses at about 4 or about 12 weeks were pooled. Study-wide findings and caveats: There were repertoire samples only from the period after the peak T cell response. Mostly white British, mostly female donors; authors suggested clonal diversity may be underestimated. The reported proportion of spike-specific TCRs targeting unmutated variant regions was nearly half.

Trimming shortened V by 11 bases and J by 6 bases, and 13 bases separated the two germline ends. The CDR3 totals 11 residues. Germline V lookup: CDR1 LNHDA, CDR2 SQIVND (reference sequence). Sequenced by immunoSEQ multiplex PCR; TCRdb stores in-frame clones only, minus some. The data contain 150,000 to 200,000 clones, roughly 92% of them seen just once; the ten biggest clones take up over 9.5%. On this clone itself: Its antigen is not identified.

The sample in question was peripheral blood, obtained on day 0 of AZD1222 vaccination. The sequence derives from an adult in good health. This chain connects TRBV19 to TRBJ1-2, with D possibly TRBD1 on 5 matching bases. The CDR3 loop is CALTGDDGYTF. CDR3 in DNA: TGTGCCCTCACCGGGGACGATGGCTACACCTTC.